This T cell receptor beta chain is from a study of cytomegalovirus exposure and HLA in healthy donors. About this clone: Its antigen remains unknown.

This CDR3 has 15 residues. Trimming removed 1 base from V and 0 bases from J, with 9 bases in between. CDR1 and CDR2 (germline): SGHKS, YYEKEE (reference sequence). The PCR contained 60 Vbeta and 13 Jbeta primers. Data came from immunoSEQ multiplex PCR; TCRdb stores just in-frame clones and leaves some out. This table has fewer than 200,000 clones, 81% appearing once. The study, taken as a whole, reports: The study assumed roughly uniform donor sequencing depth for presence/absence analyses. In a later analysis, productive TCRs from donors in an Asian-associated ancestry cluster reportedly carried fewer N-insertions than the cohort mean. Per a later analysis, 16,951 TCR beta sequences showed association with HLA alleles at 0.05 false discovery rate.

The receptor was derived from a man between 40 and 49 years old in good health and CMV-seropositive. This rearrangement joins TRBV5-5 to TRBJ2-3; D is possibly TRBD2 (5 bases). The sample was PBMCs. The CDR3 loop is CASSLRRTSTDTQYF. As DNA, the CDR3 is TGTGCCAGCAGCTTGCGCAGGACTAGCACAGATACGCAGTATTTT.